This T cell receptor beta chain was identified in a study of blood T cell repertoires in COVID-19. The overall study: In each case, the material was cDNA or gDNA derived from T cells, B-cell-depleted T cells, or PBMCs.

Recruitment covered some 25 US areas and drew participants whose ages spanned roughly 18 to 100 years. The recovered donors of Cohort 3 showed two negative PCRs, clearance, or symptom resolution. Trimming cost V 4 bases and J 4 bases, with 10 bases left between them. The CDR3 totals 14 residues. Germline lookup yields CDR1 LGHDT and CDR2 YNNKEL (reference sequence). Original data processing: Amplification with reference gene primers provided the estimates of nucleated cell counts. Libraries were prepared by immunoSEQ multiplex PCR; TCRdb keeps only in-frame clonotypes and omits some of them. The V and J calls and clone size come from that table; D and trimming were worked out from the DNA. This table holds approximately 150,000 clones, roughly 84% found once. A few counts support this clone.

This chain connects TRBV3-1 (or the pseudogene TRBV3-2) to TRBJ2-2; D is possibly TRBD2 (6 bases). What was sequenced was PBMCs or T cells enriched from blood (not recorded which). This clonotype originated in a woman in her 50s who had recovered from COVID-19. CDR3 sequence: CASSRDGSTGELFF. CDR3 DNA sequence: TGTGCCAGCAGCCGGGACGGGAGCACCGGGGAGCTGTTTTTT.